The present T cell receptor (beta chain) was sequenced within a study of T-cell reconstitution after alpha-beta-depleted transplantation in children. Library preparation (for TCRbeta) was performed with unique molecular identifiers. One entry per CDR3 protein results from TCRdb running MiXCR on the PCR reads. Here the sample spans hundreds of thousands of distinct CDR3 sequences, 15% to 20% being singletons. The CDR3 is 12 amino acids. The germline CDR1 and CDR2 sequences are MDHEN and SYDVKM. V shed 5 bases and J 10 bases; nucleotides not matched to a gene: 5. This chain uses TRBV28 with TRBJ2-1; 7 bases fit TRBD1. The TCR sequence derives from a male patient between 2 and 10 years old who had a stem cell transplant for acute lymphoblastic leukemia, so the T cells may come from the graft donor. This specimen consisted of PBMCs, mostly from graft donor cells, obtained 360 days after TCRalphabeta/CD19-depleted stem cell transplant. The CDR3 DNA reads TGTGCCAGCAGTCCGCACAGGGGAGAGCAGTTCTTC. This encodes CASSPHRGEQFF. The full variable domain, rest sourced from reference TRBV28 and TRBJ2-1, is DVKVTQSSRYLVKRTGEKVFLECVQDMDHENMFWYRQDPGLGLRLIYFSYDVKMKEKGDIPEGYSVSREKKERFSLILESASTNQTSMYLCASSPHRGEQFFGPGTRLTVL.